Included here is one TCR beta chain sequence, with context. Other nucleotide sequences in the sample specify the same CDR3. This record belongs to a study of blood T cell repertoires in COVID-19. Across the study: Acute-phase and convalescent COVID-19 samples originated in the United States, Italy and Spain. PBMCs, B-cell-depleted T cells, or T cells were the source of the cDNA or gDNA that made up the material.

Germline V gives CDR1 LNHDA, CDR2 SQIVND (reference sequence). The CDR3 spans 12 residues. Between the trimmed V and J ends, which lost 3 bases and 7 bases, there was a span of 7 bases. As originally analysed: Nucleated cell number was recorded as an estimate derived from reference gene primer amplification. Sequencing used immunoSEQ multiplex PCR; TCRdb keeps in-frame clones, though not all of them. The V and J calls and clone size were taken over from that table, and D and trimming were inferred from the DNA. The table shows over 300,000 clones, with nearly 90% occurring only once. The sample taken for sequencing was peripheral blood. The V gene is TRBV19, the J gene TRBJ1-5; D remains ambiguous. This clonotype originated in a young man with active or convalescent COVID-19. The CDR3 reads CASSIGRQPQHF. CDR3 coding DNA: TGTGCCAGTAGTATCGGGAGGCAGCCCCAGCATTTT.